The present T cell receptor beta chain was sequenced within a study of human versus mouse CDR3 diversity and MHC coevolution. The sample holds one count of this clone. Profiled with immunoSEQ multiplex PCR; TCRdb holds only in-frame clones, not every one. The sample carries roughly 80,000 clones, 85% to 95% recorded once. The CDR3 runs to 14 residues. V was pared by 3 bases and J by 1 base, with 9 bases between. Germline loops: CDR1 MDHEN, CDR2 SYDVKM. The rearrangement links TRBV28 to TRBJ1-1, with D possibly being TRBD1 (5 bases). The TCR originated in a person aged 30 to 69 in good health. Sample: naive CD4+ T cells from blood. Specified subset: CD45RO-negative CD62L-positive naive CD4 T cells. CDR3 sequence: CASSLGQGNTEAFF. As DNA, the CDR3 is TGTGCCAGCAGTTTGGGGCAGGGGAACACTGAAGCTTTCTTT.